This T cell receptor beta chain was captured in a study of T cell responses to AZD1222 COVID-19 vaccine. Findings of the study overall: Researchers took repertoire samples only after the peak T cell response had come. Nearly half of spike-specific TCRs reportedly target variant regions that are unmutated in the B.1.351 and B.1.1.7 variants.

V trimming: 4 bases; J trimming: 9 bases; junction bases outside the gene matches: 6. This CDR3 comprises 13 residues. The assay was immunoSEQ multiplex PCR, and TCRdb's table has in-frame clones only and misses some. The sample carries about 120,000 clones, 90% recorded once. A word on this clone: Its target is unknown.

The V call is TRBV12-3 or TRBV12-4, the J call TRBJ2-1, with 7 positions matching TRBD2. This receptor was obtained from an adult who received the MenACWY meningococcal vaccine as a control. This material consisted of peripheral blood, taken 28 days after the second dose of the MenACWY control vaccine. The CDR3 region has the DNA TGTGCCAGCAGTTCCTCCGGCGGGGGTGAGCAGTTCTTC. Translation gives CASSSSGGGEQFF.